This T cell receptor (beta chain) is from a study of cytomegalovirus exposure and HLA in healthy donors. General study results and limits: From TCR beta sequences, most subjects' HLA-A and HLA-B alleles were reportedly predicted accurately.

PCR amplification relied on 60 Vbeta primers (plus 13 Jbeta primers). Libraries were prepared by immunoSEQ multiplex PCR; TCRdb keeps only in-frame clonotypes and omits some of them. Here the sample spans about 69,000 clones, about 73% being singletons. A remark on this clone: No antigen is known for it.

Healthy bone marrow donors formed the donor group. The receptor was isolated from a woman in her fifties or sixties in good health and CMV-seropositive. Sample: PBMCs.

CDR3 residues: CASSPRSETGNTIYF. The CDR3, as DNA: TGTGCCAGCTCACCACGGTCAGAAACTGGAAACACCATATATTTT. The V and J genes are TRBV18 and TRBJ1-3; D uncertain. Looked up from germline, CDR1 is KGHSH and CDR2 is LQKENI. The CDR3 runs to 15 residues. Between the trimmed V and J ends, which lost 1 base and 2 bases, there was a span of 9 bases.